Each of the 22 T cell receptor beta chains below was sequenced from the same sample in a study of identical twins. TCRdb re-called the 5' RACE reads through MiXCR, storing one row per CDR3 protein. The data contain roughly 350,000 distinct CDR3 sequences, roughly 9% of them seen just once; the ten biggest clones take up about 9.1%. Sequencing was performed on naive T cells sorted from blood. The source of these receptors is a woman between 45 and 65 years old in good health.

This clonotype has at least ten counts. This chain links TRBV24-1 with TRBJ1-5, with D maybe TRBD1 (5 bases). The ends were cut back, 5 bases at V and 7 bases at J, with 17 bases in the middle. The CDR3 has 15 residues. Germline V gives CDR1 KGHDR, CDR2 SFDVKD. As DNA, the CDR3 is TGTGCCACCAGTGGGGGCATCAGCAGCGGACAGCCCCAGCATTTT. Protein product: CATSGGISSGQPQHF.

Written as DNA, the CDR3 is TGTGCCAGCAGTAGTCTTCCCGACAGGGGGAAAGATACGCAGTATTTT. Protein sequence: CASSSLPDRGKDTQYF. V and J are TRBV28 and TRBJ2-3; 9 nucleotides match TRBD1. The trim removed 5 bases at V and 5 bases at J, leaving 11 bases unmatched. Germline loops: CDR1 MDHEN, CDR2 SYDVKM. This CDR3 contains 16 residues.

This clonotype has a handful of counts. V usage is TRBV7-3 and J usage is TRBJ2-3; the D is unclear. V was pared by 2 bases and J by 4 bases, with 7 bases between. CDR1 is SGHTA, CDR2 FQGTGA, per germline. CDR3 length: 13 residues. In DNA, the CDR3 is TGTGCCAGCAGCTTACTTGGTGCAGATACGCAGTATTTT. Residues: CASSLLGADTQYF.

The chain couples TRBV7-2 to TRBJ2-5; D call uncertain. Trimming shortened V by 6 bases and J by 5 bases, and 10 bases separated the two germline ends. Germline V CDR1 and CDR2: SGHTA, FQGNSA. The CDR3 covers 12 residues. The CDR3 protein is CASRPSSETQYF. In nucleotides, the CDR3 is TGTGCCAGCAGGCCGTCCTCGGAGACCCAGTACTTC. The variable domain in full, with the rest retrieved from reference TRBV7-2 and TRBJ2-5, is GAGVSQSPSNKVTEKGKDVELRCDPISGHTALYWYRQSLGQGLEFLIYFQGNSAPDKSGLPSDRFSAERTGGSVSTLTIQRTQQEDSAVYLCASRPSSETQYFGPGTRLLVL.

The sample holds many counts of this clonotype. This chain joins TRBV6-2 or TRBV6-3 and TRBJ2-3, with 13 bases lining up with TRBD2. With 8 bases clipped from V and 2 bases from J, the junction kept 4 bases outside the gene matches. This CDR3 is 15 amino acids long. Per germline, CDR1 MNHEY and CDR2 SVGEGT. DNA of the CDR3: TGTGCCAGCGGGGGACTAGCGGGGTTCACAGATACGCAGTATTTT. It translates to CASGGLAGFTDTQYF.

This clonotype has at least ten counts. The chain uses TRBV12-3 or TRBV12-4 and TRBJ2-1; 10 nucleotides match TRBD2. The CDR3 runs to 15 residues. V lost 6 bases, J lost 4 bases, and 6 bases stayed unmatched. CDR3 in DNA: TGTGCCAGCAGCCTACTAGCGGGAACTTACAATGAGCAGTTCTTC. Translating gives CASSLLAGTYNEQFF.

In this sample, this clonotype turned up many times. Here the CDR3 DNA reads TGTGCCAGCAGCAACCAGGGGGATACGCAGTATTTT. It translates to CASSNQGDTQYF. The chain combines TRBV12-3 or TRBV12-4 with TRBJ2-3, with TRBD1 as a possible D gene (6 bases). The V end lost 6 bases, the J end lost 6 bases, and 10 bases lay between the germline ends. CDR3 size: 12 residues.

The sample holds a few counts of this clonotype. CDR3 residues: CSAGQGATGELFF. The CDR3 DNA reads TGCAGTGCTGGACAGGGTGCCACCGGGGAGCTGTTTTTT. This rearrangement joins TRBV20-1 to TRBJ2-2; 8 bases align to TRBD1. This CDR3 spans 13 amino acids. V dropped 5 bases and J dropped 4; count of bases not matched to a gene: 3. The germline V gene encodes CDR1 DFQATT and CDR2 SNEGSKA (reference sequence).

The rearrangement uses TRBV9 and TRBJ2-7, with D hard to call. The CDR3 runs to 13 residues. V lost 0 bases and J lost 9, with 13 bases in between. Germline values: CDR1 SGDLS, CDR2 YYNGEE. This chain's CDR3 is CASSVDGFGVQYF. The CDR3 DNA reads TGTGCCAGCAGCGTAGACGGGTTTGGGGTGCAGTACTTC.

V usage is TRBV5-6 and J usage is TRBJ1-1, with TRBD1 matching 10 bases. Germline V gene data show CDR1 as SGHDT and CDR2 as YYEEEE. V was clipped by 4 bases and J by 3 bases; unmatched bases: 6. The CDR3 covers 15 residues. The CDR3 sequence: CASSARQGADTEAFF. CDR3 DNA: TGTGCCAGCAGCGCCCGACAGGGGGCGGACACTGAAGCTTTCTTT.

V usage is TRBV19 and J usage is TRBJ2-4, with a tentative D call TRBD2 (6 bases). Between the trimmed V and J ends, which lost 5 bases and 9 bases, there was a span of 23 bases. Looked up from germline, CDR1 is LNHDA and CDR2 is SQIVND (reference sequence). CDR3 size: 16 residues. CDR3 sequence: CASSSPWGSGTSIQYF. In nucleotides, the CDR3 is TGTGCCAGTAGTTCACCCTGGGGTAGCGGTACAAGCATTCAGTACTTC.

This clonotype was seen ten or more times. The J gene is TRBJ1-1, the V gene TRBV13; D not certain. Germline lookup yields CDR1 PRHDT and CDR2 FYEKMQ (reference sequence). The CDR3 spans 12 residues. The ends were cut back, 1 base at V and 11 bases at J, with 11 bases in the middle. The CDR3 is CASSLVLGMAFF. CDR3 nucleotides: TGTGCCAGCAGCTTAGTTCTGGGAATGGCTTTCTTT.

The chain couples TRBV25-1 to TRBJ2-1; TRBD1 matches at 8 bases. V dropped 4 bases and J dropped 7; count of bases not matched to a gene: 9. The CDR3 contains 15 residues. Germline CDR1 is MGHDK and CDR2 is SYGVNS. The DNA for the CDR3 is TGTGCCAGCAGTGCCGACAGGGGCTTTTTGAATGAGCAGTTCTTC. Its translation is CASSADRGFLNEQFF.

The chain recombines TRBV5-1 with TRBJ2-1; D may be TRBD1 (5 bases). CDR3 length: 14 residues. V shed 3 bases and J shed 5 bases, with 12 bases lying between them. Germline loops: CDR1 SGHRS, CDR2 YFSETQ. CDR3 DNA: TGCGCCAGCAGCTCCCGGGCAGGGCACAATGAGCAGTTCTTC. This sequence encodes CASSSRAGHNEQFF.

This clonotype was recorded at least ten times. This chain uses TRBV28 with TRBJ2-1; D not certain. Germline V CDR1 and CDR2: MDHEN, SYDVKM. The CDR3 has 15 residues. V was clipped by 2 bases and J by 2 bases, with 10 bases between them. The CDR3 DNA reads TGTGCCAGCAGTTTACCCGGCGGACCCTACAATGAGCAGTTCTTC. Amino acids: CASSLPGGPYNEQFF.

This clonotype was seen at least ten times. V usage is TRBV5-1 and J usage is TRBJ2-1, with TRBD2 as a possible D gene (5 bases). There are 17 residues in the CDR3. Germline CDR1 SGHRS, CDR2 YFSETQ. V lost 0 bases and J lost 1, with 14 bases in between. The CDR3 DNA reads as TGCGCCAGCAGCTTGGGACTCCCTAGCCGATCCTACAATGAGCAGTTCTTC. It codes for CASSLGLPSRSYNEQFF.

This clonotype turned up a few times. The chain joins TRBV20-1 to TRBJ2-1; D is perhaps TRBD2 (5 bases). The V end was cut by 1 base, the J end by 0 bases, with 13 bases between. Germline V CDR1 and CDR2: DFQATT, SNEGSKA (reference sequence). This CDR3 is 16 amino acids long. The CDR3 region is CSARAVSASSYNEQFF. CDR3 coding DNA: TGCAGTGCTAGAGCGGTTAGCGCTAGCTCCTACAATGAGCAGTTCTTC.

This clonotype was counted between two and nine times. V is TRBV29-1 and J is TRBJ2-3; D may correspond to TRBD1 or TRBD2 (5 bases each). This CDR3 is built from 12 residues. Germline V CDR1 and CDR2: SQVTM, ANQGSEA. The CDR3 bases are TGCAGTGGCCGGGGACCGGTGGATACGCAGTATTTT. It translates to CSGRGPVDTQYF.

This clonotype was counted at least ten times. The chain is built from TRBV7-9 and TRBJ2-5, with D tentatively TRBD1 (6 bases). The CDR3 has 15 residues. Germline lookup yields CDR1 SEHNR and CDR2 FQNEAQ (reference sequence). The V end was cut by 5 bases, the J end by 1 base, with 14 bases between. CDR3 nucleotide sequence: TGTGCCAGCAGCCTTGCTAGGGGGATCCAAGAGACCCAGTACTTC. Translation: CASSLARGIQETQYF.

This clonotype has a handful of counts. As DNA, the CDR3 is TGTGCCACCGAGCCTCCTGGGGCCAACGTCCTGACTTTC. It is translated as CATEPPGANVLTF. The chain is built from TRBV28 and TRBJ2-6; no clear D gene. The germline gives CDR1 MDHEN, CDR2 SYDVKM. Trimming cost V 10 bases and J 2 bases, with 9 bases left between them. This CDR3 region has 13 residues.

This clonotype was counted a few times. This chain joins TRBV2 and TRBJ2-7; D is uncertain. The CDR3 is 12 amino acids. Trimming pared 7 bases from V and 2 bases from J, leaving 9 bases between. The germline gives CDR1 SNHLY, CDR2 FYNNEI. The CDR3 region is CASKERTYEQYF. The CDR3 DNA sequence: TGTGCCAGCAAAGAACGGACCTACGAGCAGTACTTC.

This clonotype was detected ten times or more. The V and J genes are TRBV6-2 or TRBV6-3 and TRBJ1-5, with unresolved D. From germline, CDR1 is MNHEY and CDR2 SVGEGT. V was shortened by 2 bases and J by 8 bases, with 13 bases between the two germline ends. CDR3 length: 14 amino acids. CDR3 sequence reads: CASSYGHIKEPQHF. The CDR3 region has the DNA TGTGCCAGCAGTTACGGGCACATAAAGGAGCCCCAGCATTTT.